The rows below give T cell receptor beta chains drawn from one sample of a study of response to subunit inactivated influenza vaccine. Each CDR3 protein gets one entry after TCRdb re-called the RT-PCR reads with MiXCR. The sample includes roughly 670,000 distinct CDR3 sequences, 11% to 15% seen only once; the top ten take about 7.6%. This specimen was PBMCs from blood, taken 14 days before vaccination. The receptor set was obtained from a man in his fifties or sixties who received an inactivated influenza vaccine. Each CDR3 is given with its conserved first and last residue. A D gene is named only where the DNA matches it firmly. The size field is filled for only some rows; it gives once, few, many or a size class.

D | J | V | size | CDR3 | DNA
. | TRBJ2-1 | TRBV9 | . | CASSVDGQSYSEQFF | TGTGCCAGCAGCGTAGATGGACAGTCCTACAGTGAGCAGTTCTTC
TRBD2 | TRBJ2-1 | TRBV29-1 | . | CSVIPGLVEFF | TGCAGCGTGATTCCGGGACTAGTAGAGTTCTTC
. | TRBJ1-4 | TRBV15 | few | CATSRSPRSNEKLFF | TGTGCCACCAGCAGATCTCCACGCTCTAATGAAAAACTGTTTTTT
. | TRBJ2-2 | TRBV5-6 | . | CASSWRPGELFF | TGTGCCAGCAGCTGGCGGCCGGGGGAGCTGTTTTTT
. | TRBJ2-7 | TRBV28 | once | CASSLIFMGGAGYEQYF | TGTGCCAGCAGTTTAATCTTTATGGGGGGCGCGGGGTACGAGCAGTACTTC
. | TRBJ2-1 | TRBV7-2 | . | CASSPSTSSYNEQFF | TGTGCCAGCAGTCCCTCTACGAGCTCCTACAATGAGCAGTTCTTC
TRBD1 | TRBJ2-4 | TRBV20-1 | . | CSAPRGGAVQRAKNIQYF | TGCAGTGCCCCCCGAGGGGGCGCGGTCCAGCGGGCCAAAAACATTCAGTACTTC
. | TRBJ1-1 | TRBV7-8 | many | CASSFVGEAFF | TGTGCCAGCAGCTTCGTTGGTGAAGCTTTCTTT
. | TRBJ2-7 | TRBV12-3/TRBV12-4 | once | CASSLNYKIYEQYF | TGTGCCAGCAGTTTAAACTACAAAATCTACGAGCAGTACTTC
. | TRBJ2-7 | TRBV6-5 | few | CASSYSMGTYEQYF | TGTGCCAGCAGTTACTCGATGGGTACCTACGAGCAGTACTTC
. | TRBJ2-1 | TRBV15 | few | CATSRVLGGDIYNEQFF | TGTGCCACCAGCAGAGTCCTCGGCGGGGATATCTACAATGAGCAGTTCTTC
. | TRBJ2-7 | TRBV12-3/TRBV12-4 | . | CASSGREADEQYF | TGTGCCAGCAGTGGCAGGGAGGCGGACGAGCAGTACTTC
TRBD1 | TRBJ2-7 | TRBV6-1 | . | CASRDGTGSYEQYF | TGTGCCAGCAGAGACGGGACAGGGTCCTACGAGCAGTACTTC
. | TRBJ1-2 | TRBV5-1 | many | CASSLGSGDHYGYTF | TGCGCCAGCAGCTTGGGATCGGGGGACCACTATGGCTACACCTTC
. | TRBJ2-5 | TRBV28 | many | CASSSPHYQETQYF | TGTGCCAGCAGTTCCCCTCATTACCAAGAGACCCAGTACTTC
. | TRBJ2-1 | TRBV29-1 | . | CSVSLSGLGNEQFF | TGCAGCGTCTCACTGTCGGGGTTAGGCAATGAGCAGTTCTTC
. | TRBJ1-2 | TRBV24-1 | . | CATSDLTANYGYTF | TGTGCCACCAGTGATTTGACAGCGAACTATGGCTACACCTTC
TRBD1 | TRBJ2-2 | TRBV4-1 | few | CASSLGQVKTGELFF | TGCGCCAGCAGCTTGGGACAGGTGAAGACCGGGGAGCTGTTTTTT
TRBD2 | TRBJ2-7 | TRBV20-1 | few | CSARDSSGLAGSIIYEQYF | TGCAGTGCTAGAGATTCGAGTGGGCTAGCGGGATCCATAATCTACGAGCAGTACTTC
. | TRBJ2-1 | TRBV20-1 | few | CSADRGTTFNNEQFF | TGCAGTGCCGACCGGGGGACCACCTTCAACAATGAGCAGTTCTTC
TRBD2 | TRBJ2-3 | TRBV20-1 | many | CSARGGLAGRTDTQYF | TGCAGTGCTAGAGGGGGACTAGCGGGGCGCACAGATACGCAGTATTTT
TRBD2 | TRBJ2-1 | TRBV20-1 | many | CSADGGTSGRKYNEQFF | TGCAGTGCCGATGGGGGGACTAGCGGGAGGAAGTACAATGAGCAGTTCTTC
. | TRBJ2-1 | TRBV4-3 | few | CASSRNYKGGEQFF | TGCGCCAGCAGCCGAAATTATAAGGGCGGTGAGCAGTTCTTC
. | TRBJ2-7 | TRBV4-2 | few | CASSQGAVETYEQYF | TGTGCCAGCAGCCAAGGGGCAGTCGAGACCTACGAGCAGTACTTC
TRBD1 | TRBJ2-7 | TRBV5-1 | few | CASSSQGARTYEQYF | TGCGCCAGCAGCTCACAGGGGGCAAGGACCTACGAGCAGTACTTC
TRBD2 | TRBJ2-3 | TRBV30 | . | CAWTAMAGVADTQYF | TGTGCCTGGACCGCAATGGCGGGGGTGGCGGATACGCAGTATTTT
TRBD1 | TRBJ1-2 | TRBV29-1 | few | CSVRTGLGDGYTF | TGCAGCGTTCGGACAGGTCTCGGGGATGGCTACACCTTC
. | TRBJ2-1 | TRBV3-1 | . | CASSSSSNEQFF | TGTGCCAGCAGCTCGTCTAGTAATGAGCAGTTCTTC
TRBD1 | TRBJ2-1 | TRBV5-1 | many | CASSQGQGPYNEQFF | TGCGCCAGCAGCCAAGGACAGGGACCATACAATGAGCAGTTCTTC
. | TRBJ2-5 | TRBV28 | . | CASNSHPGPKTQYF | TGTGCCAGCAATTCCCATCCGGGGCCCAAGACCCAGTACTTC
TRBD2 | TRBJ2-5 | TRBV15 | . | CATSRDGGGWEETQYF | TGTGCCACCAGCAGAGATGGGGGAGGGTGGGAAGAGACCCAGTACTTC
. | TRBJ2-3 | TRBV20-1 | few | CSATTGGEITDTQYF | TGCAGTGCTACAACAGGAGGGGAGATCACAGATACGCAGTATTTT
. | TRBJ2-2 | TRBV15 | . | CATSGGGFNTGELFF | TGTGCCACCAGCGGAGGGGGGTTTAACACCGGGGAGCTGTTTTTT
TRBD2 | TRBJ2-1 | TRBV7-8 | few | CASSFSGVRSYNEQFF | TGTGCCAGCAGCTTTAGCGGGGTCCGCTCCTACAATGAGCAGTTCTTC
. | TRBJ2-7 | TRBV18 | once | CASSAVESYEQYF | TGTGCCAGCTCAGCAGTAGAGTCCTACGAGCAGTACTTC
. | TRBJ2-4 | TRBV6-2/TRBV6-3 | many | CASRLPGGDIQYF | TGTGCCAGCAGGCTACCTGGGGGTGACATTCAGTACTTC
. | TRBJ2-1 | TRBV4-2 | few | CASSQDWIYNEQFF | TGTGCCAGCAGCCAAGACTGGATCTACAATGAGCAGTTCTTC
. | TRBJ1-6 | TRBV5-5 | . | CASSLMGGSYNSPLHF | TGTGCCAGCAGCTTGATGGGGGGCTCCTATAATTCACCCCTCCACTTT
. | TRBJ2-7 | TRBV7-9 | many | CASSVGSSYEQYF | TGTGCCAGCAGCGTAGGGAGTTCATACGAGCAGTACTTC
. | TRBJ1-5 | TRBV7-6 | . | CASSLGSGAQPQHF | TGTGCCAGCAGCTTGGGGTCGGGAGCTCAGCCCCAGCATTTT
. | TRBJ1-6 | TRBV5-1 | . | CASSLANSGLNSPLHF | TGCGCCAGCAGCTTGGCCAACTCTGGGCTGAATTCACCCCTCCACTTT
TRBD2 | TRBJ2-7 | TRBV5-1 | . | CASREGTSGSYEQYF | TGCGCCAGCAGGGAAGGGACTAGCGGGTCCTACGAGCAGTACTTC
TRBD1 | TRBJ2-1 | TRBV28 | few | CASSLTGGNSYNEQFF | TGTGCCAGCAGTTTGACAGGGGGTAATTCCTACAATGAGCAGTTCTTC
. | TRBJ2-1 | TRBV7-2 | . | CASSPGHFYNEQFF | TGTGCCAGCAGCCCGGGACATTTTTACAATGAGCAGTTCTTC
TRBD2 | TRBJ2-1 | TRBV6-2/TRBV6-3 | . | CASSSLPGASGRNEQFF | TGTGCCAGCAGTTCCCTCCCCGGTGCTAGCGGGAGGAATGAGCAGTTCTTC
. | TRBJ1-3 | TRBV29-1 | . | CSADGPGNTIYF | TGCAGCGCCGACGGGCCCGGAAACACCATATATTTT
. | TRBJ2-1 | TRBV7-8 | many | CASSHGLRGSNEQFF | TGTGCCAGCAGCCACGGATTGCGGGGATCGAATGAGCAGTTCTTC
. | TRBJ1-2 | TRBV3-1 | . | CASSQDWVSSGYGYTF | TGTGCCAGCAGCCAAGATTGGGTGAGCAGCGGCTATGGCTACACCTTC
TRBD1 | TRBJ2-7 | TRBV20-1 | few | CSASIHRGPFYEQYF | TGCAGTGCTAGTATACACAGGGGGCCTTTCTACGAGCAGTACTTC
. | TRBJ1-5 | TRBV12-3/TRBV12-4 | many | CASSFQQNQPQHF | TGTGCCAGCAGTTTTCAGCAAAATCAGCCCCAGCATTTT
. | TRBJ2-7 | TRBV12-3/TRBV12-4 | . | CASSATLREQYF | TGTGCCAGCAGCGCCACCCTTCGCGAGCAGTACTTC
. | TRBJ2-5 | TRBV12-3/TRBV12-4 | . | CASSFFLGQETQYF | TGTGCCAGCAGTTTTTTTTTGGGGCAAGAGACCCAGTACTTC
TRBD2 | TRBJ2-7 | TRBV15 | . | CATSREGLAREQYF | TGTGCCACCAGCAGAGAAGGACTAGCTCGCGAGCAGTACTTC
. | TRBJ2-1 | TRBV28 | many | CASSRNRGSTYNEQFF | TGTGCCAGCAGCCGAAATAGGGGGTCAACCTACAATGAGCAGTTCTTC